This T cell receptor (beta chain) was obtained from a study of blood T cell repertoires in COVID-19. Enrolled through a virtual design, the participants were between roughly 18 and 90 years of age and came from approximately 25 US areas. Trimming stripped 5 bases from V and 6 bases from J, with 12 bases between. This CDR3 has 13 amino acids. CDR1 SNHLY and CDR2 FYNNEI come from the germline V gene. Assay: immunoSEQ multiplex PCR; the TCRdb copy retains only in-frame clones and omits some. The sample yields a few hundred thousand clones, about four fifths seen once. Material: PBMCs or T cells enriched from blood (not recorded which). This TCR was sampled from a man aged 45-65 years who had recovered from COVID-19. The chain combines TRBV2 with TRBJ2-3; weak D call: TRBD2 (6 bases). CDR3 DNA sequence: TGTGCCAGCAGTACAAGCGGGTCCGATACGCAGTATTTT. Its protein product is CASSTSGSDTQYF.